Each of the 10 T cell receptor beta chains below was sequenced from the same sample in a study of cytomegalovirus exposure and HLA in healthy donors. 13 Jbeta primers and 60 Vbeta primers were used for the PCR. Data came from immunoSEQ multiplex PCR; TCRdb stores just in-frame clones and leaves some out. Of approximately 140,000 clones in the sample, about 78% were seen once. The sample taken for sequencing was PBMCs. The receptors stem from a male donor in good health and CMV-seronegative.

V usage is TRBV2 and J usage is TRBJ2-7, with 7 bases identical to TRBD1. Trimming cost V 10 bases and J 4 bases; bases outside gene matches: 7. Germline V gene sequence: CDR1 SNHLY, CDR2 FYNNEI. The CDR3 spans 12 residues. The CDR3 is CATLDRRYEQYF. For the CDR3, the DNA is TGTGCCACCTTGGACAGGCGTTACGAGCAGTACTTC.

To note about this clone: The junction shows a germline mismatch at one end, possibly a read error. This chain links TRBV7-2 with TRBJ2-7; TRBD2 matches 12 bases. The CDR3 runs to 15 residues. Germline values: CDR1 SGHTA, CDR2 FQGNSA. This chain's CDR3 is CASSLGLAGLYEQYF. Written as DNA, the CDR3 is TGTGCCAGCAGTTTAGGACTAGCGGGGCTCTACGAGCAGTACTTC. The full variable domain, in which reference TRBV7-2 and TRBJ2-7 provide the parts outside the CDR3, is GAGVSQSPSNKVTEKGKDVELRCDPISGHTALYWYRQSLGQGLEFLIYFQGNSAPDKSGLPSDRFSAERTGGSVSTLTIQRTQQEDSAVYLCASSLGLAGLYEQYFGPGTRLTVT.

The V and J genes are TRBV19 and TRBJ1-2, with 9 nucleotides matching TRBD1. With V trimmed by 6 bases and J by 4 bases, 3 bases remained unmatched. The germline gives CDR1 LNHDA, CDR2 SQIVND (reference sequence). The CDR3 spans 13 residues. In DNA, the CDR3 is TGTGCCAGTAGGGGGGACAGGGCCTATGGCTACACCTTC. It translates to CASRGDRAYGYTF.

The rearrangement uses TRBV15 and TRBJ1-2; weak D call: TRBD1 (6 bases). Trimming pared 0 bases from V and 7 bases from J, leaving 15 bases between. The CDR3 has 15 residues. CDR1 is LNHNV, CDR2 YYDKDF, per germline (reference sequence). The CDR3 sequence is CATSRDPGQGSGYTF. As DNA, the CDR3 is TGTGCCACCAGCAGAGATCCGGGCCAGGGGTCTGGCTACACCTTC.

The sample holds one count of this clone. The J gene is TRBJ1-5, the V gene TRBV7-8; D unclear. The germline gives CDR1 SGHVS, CDR2 FQNEAQ. CDR3 length: 15 amino acids. V was clipped by 2 bases and J by 1 base, with 9 bases between them. CDR3 sequence (DNA): TGTGCCAGCAGCTTATACGCGTCGAGCAATCAGCCCCAGCATTTT. The encoded protein is CASSLYASSNQPQHF.

In this sample, this clone turned up once. V and J are TRBV23-1 and TRBJ1-2, with 8 bases matching TRBD1. TRBV23-1 is annotated as an ORF whose role is uncertain. J lost 7 bases, V lost 4 bases, and 5 bases had no gene match. CDR3 size: 13 residues. The CDR3 reads CASSLRTGSGYTF. The CDR3 DNA sequence: TGCGCCAGCAGTCTAAGGACAGGGAGTGGCTACACCTTC.

The chain recombines TRBV20-1 with TRBJ2-1; D is unresolved. This CDR3 has 11 residues. Germline lookup yields CDR1 DFQATT and CDR2 SNEGSKA (reference sequence). Trimming removed 3 bases at V and 6 bases at J, with 6 bases between. The CDR3 is CSASVVNEQFF. The CDR3 DNA is TGCAGTGCTAGTGTAGTCAATGAGCAGTTCTTC.

The chain links TRBV5-4 to TRBJ1-1, with D unclear. CDR3 length equals 14 residues. V was pared by 4 bases and J by 3 bases, with 13 bases between. Germline loops: CDR1 SGHNT, CDR2 YYREEE (reference sequence). The CDR3 DNA reads TGTGCCAGCAGCAGCAGGTTCGATGACACTGAAGCTTTCTTT. Residues: CASSSRFDDTEAFF.

The chain combines TRBV14 with TRBJ2-1, with 8 bases identical to TRBD1. The V gene's germline CDR1 is SGHDN and CDR2 FVKESK. This CDR3 region has 16 residues. J gave up 7 bases and V 4 bases, and 12 bases lay outside the gene matches. The CDR3 here is CASSPLGQGVYNEQFF. CDR3 in DNA: TGTGCCAGCAGCCCCCTCGGACAGGGAGTGTATAATGAGCAGTTCTTC. The variable domain in full, with the rest retrieved from reference TRBV14 and TRBJ2-1, is EAGVTQFPSHSVIEKGQTVTLRCDPISGHDNLYWYRRVMGKEIKFLLHFVKESKQDESGMPNNRFLAERTGGTYSTLKVQPAELEDSGVYFCASSPLGQGVYNEQFFGPGTRLTVL.

The CDR3 loop is CASTRQGRNTEAFF. The CDR3 nucleotides read TGTGCCAGCACACGACAGGGGCGGAACACTGAAGCTTTCTTT. This sequence joins TRBV9 and TRBJ1-1; TRBD1 matches at 8 bases. Trimming took 6 bases from V and 1 from J; bases not matched to a gene: 5. The CDR3 contains 14 residues. Germline CDR1 is SGDLS and CDR2 is YYNGEE.